A single sample gave rise to the 4 T cell receptor beta chains below, sequenced in a study of T cell responses to AZD1222 COVID-19 vaccine. The assay was immunoSEQ multiplex PCR, and TCRdb's table has in-frame clones only and misses some. The sample includes some 150,000 clones, around 83% of them seen just once. Sequences were derived from peripheral blood, sampled on day 0 of MenACWY control vaccination. The receptor source for this set is an adult in good health.

The V and J genes are TRBV7-9 and TRBJ1-4; 7 bases match TRBD1. Germline CDR1 is SEHNR and CDR2 is FQNEAQ (reference sequence). Trimming cost V 1 base and J 0 bases; bases outside gene matches: 2. The CDR3 has 16 amino acids. As DNA, the CDR3 is TGTGCCAGCAGCTTAGGGGACAGACCAACTAATGAAAAACTGTTTTTT. Amino acid sequence: CASSLGDRPTNEKLFF.

This clone has a single count. The rearrangement joins TRBV9 to TRBJ1-6; D perhaps matches TRBD1 (5 bases). The CDR3 is 14 residues long. Trimming left V 0 bases short and J 10 bases short, with 11 bases between. Germline lookup yields CDR1 SGDLS and CDR2 YYNGEE. The CDR3 protein is CASSVADTTSPLHF. CDR3 DNA sequence: TGTGCCAGCAGCGTAGCGGACACCACCTCACCCCTCCACTTT.

This clone has just a few counts. The chain has TRBV7-9 and TRBJ2-3, with D perhaps TRBD2 (5 bases). This CDR3 contains 14 residues. From germline, CDR1 is SEHNR and CDR2 FQNEAQ (reference sequence). The V gene lost 1 base and the J gene lost 6 bases, with 11 bases spanning the gap. The CDR3 loop is CASSLDGSADTQYF. Written as DNA, the CDR3 is TGTGCCAGCAGCTTAGATGGTAGCGCGGATACGCAGTATTTT.

The CDR3 is CASLGLSNQPQHF. DNA of the CDR3: TGTGCCAGCCTCGGACTTAGCAATCAGCCCCAGCATTTT. The chain employs TRBV6-5 and TRBJ1-5; no firm D call. The CDR3 sequence is 13 residues long. The ends were cut back, 8 bases at V and 0 bases at J, with 8 bases in the middle. Germline-derived CDR1 and CDR2 are MNHEY and SVGAGI.